These 4 T cell receptor beta chains share one sample of origin, sequenced in a study of cytomegalovirus exposure and HLA in healthy donors. Primers: 60 Vbeta forward and 13 Jbeta reverse. Repertoires were generated with immunoSEQ multiplex PCR, while TCRdb's copy carries only in-frame clones and drops some. The sample consists of roughly 170,000 clones, 77% of them appearing once. The sequenced material came from PBMCs. These TCRs come from a woman aged 25 to 39 in good health and CMV-seropositive.

The genes are TRBV4-1 and TRBJ2-1; 13 bases map to TRBD2. The trim removed 3 bases at V and 7 bases at J, leaving 3 bases unmatched. The germline gives CDR1 MGHRA, CDR2 YSYEKL. The CDR3 extends over 15 amino acids. CDR3 in DNA: TGCGCCAGCAGCCACGGGACTAGCGGGATAAATGAGCAGTTCTTC. It specifies CASSHGTSGINEQFF.

This clone has a handful of counts. V usage is TRBV11-2 and J usage is TRBJ1-2; the match to TRBD1 covers 8 bases. Germline loops: CDR1 SGHAT, CDR2 FQNNGV. V lost 1 base to trimming and J lost 2 bases; unmatched junction nucleotides: 9. The CDR3 runs to 17 residues. DNA for the CDR3: TGTGCCAGCAGCTTAGGGTCTGCACAGGGGGTGAACTATGGCTACACCTTC. It encodes CASSLGSAQGVNYGYTF.

In its sample, this clone was seen a few times. This chain links TRBV7-3 with TRBJ2-3, with 12 bases lining up with TRBD2. The trim removed 5 bases at V and 14 bases at J, leaving 8 bases unmatched. Per the germline V gene, CDR1 is SGHTA and CDR2 is FQGTGA. CDR3 size: 13 residues. CDR3 in amino acids: CASSRGETSGRYF. CDR3 sequence (DNA): TGTGCCAGCAGCAGGGGGGAGACTAGCGGGAGGTATTTT.

CDR3 protein: CASSAQTGVEDTQYF. In DNA form, the CDR3 reads TGTGCCAGCAGCGCCCAGACAGGGGTGGAAGATACGCAGTATTTT. The gene calls are TRBV9 and TRBJ2-3; TRBD1 agrees at 8 bases. This CDR3 contains 15 residues. Germline CDR1 is SGDLS and CDR2 is YYNGEE. V lost 3 bases to trimming and J lost 5 bases; unmatched junction nucleotides: 8.